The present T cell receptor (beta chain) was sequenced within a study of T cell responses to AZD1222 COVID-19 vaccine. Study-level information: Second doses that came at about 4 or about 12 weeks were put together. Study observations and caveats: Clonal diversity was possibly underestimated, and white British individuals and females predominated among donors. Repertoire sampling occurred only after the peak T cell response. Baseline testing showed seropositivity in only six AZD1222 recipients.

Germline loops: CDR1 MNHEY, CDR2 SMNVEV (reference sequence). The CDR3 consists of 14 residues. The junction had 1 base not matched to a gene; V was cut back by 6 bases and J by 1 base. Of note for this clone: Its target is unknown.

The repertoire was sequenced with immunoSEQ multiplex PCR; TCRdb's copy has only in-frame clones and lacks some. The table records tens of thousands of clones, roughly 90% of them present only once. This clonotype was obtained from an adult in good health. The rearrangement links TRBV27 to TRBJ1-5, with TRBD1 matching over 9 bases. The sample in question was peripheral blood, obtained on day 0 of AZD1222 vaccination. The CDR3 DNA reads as TGTGCCAGCAGGGGACAGGGAAGCAATCAGCCCCAGCATTTT. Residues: CASRGQGSNQPQHF.